This record looks at one T cell receptor (beta chain) sequence and its context. Its antigen is not known. The entry originates in a study of cytomegalovirus exposure and HLA in healthy donors. The trim removed 2 bases at V and 7 bases at J, leaving 15 bases unmatched. Germline-derived CDR1 and CDR2 are SGHVS and FQNEAQ. This CDR3 is built from 18 residues. Study-wide results and caveats: Available immune exposure information was restricted to CMV serostatus only. Most sequenced TCRs were rare (though some public TCRs occurred in many donors).

PCR involved 60 Vbeta and 13 Jbeta primers. Profiled with immunoSEQ multiplex PCR; TCRdb holds only in-frame clones, not every one. The table lists 70,000 to 85,000 clones. This TCR derives from a female donor in good health and CMV-seropositive. The sequencing input was PBMCs. The chain employs TRBV7-8 and TRBJ2-5; the match to TRBD2 covers 11 bases. CDR3 sequence reads: CASSLRGSGSGGAVTQYF. DNA for the CDR3: TGTGCCAGCAGCTTAAGGGGTTCGGGTAGCGGGGGGGCTGTGACCCAGTACTTC.